This paragraph reports one TCR beta chain. Its target is unknown. This record comes from a study of T-cell memory formation after mild COVID-19. Study context: Largely, TCR clusters stayed within a single donor.

TCRdb reprocessed the 5' RACE reads via MiXCR and lists one record per CDR3 protein. Of over 45,000 distinct CDR3 sequences in the sample, 28% were seen once. Whole-study results and caveats: Some clones that responded were present in memory (sampled pre-infection), which suggests cross-reactive memory joined. Shrinking CD4+ clones were chiefly CM and EM; CD8+ ones were chiefly EMRA.

The length of the CDR3 is 15 residues. V shed 5 bases, J shed 3 bases, and the junction held 8 bases outside the gene matches. The germline V gene encodes CDR1 MNHEY and CDR2 SVGEGT. The source of this sequence is a man between 18 and 29 years old who had mild COVID-19 (a few samples of this study predate the infection). Cell type and time point are not known. The chain has TRBV6-2 or TRBV6-3 and TRBJ2-3, with 7 bases aligning to TRBD2. The sequencing sample was made of PBMCs or a T cell subset sorted from them (not recorded which). The CDR3, as DNA: TGTGCCAGCAGTCCCCGGGACTATTTAACAGATACGCAGTATTTT. Protein product: CASSPRDYLTDTQYF.